This T cell receptor (beta chain) was sequenced in a study of blood T cell repertoires in COVID-19. TCRdb's copy holds only in-frame clones and misses some; the assay was immunoSEQ multiplex PCR. Here the sample spans about 200,000 clones, approximately 84% being singletons. The CDR3 consists of 16 residues. Germline V gene data show CDR1 as SGHTA and CDR2 as FQGNSA. Trimming cost V 1 base and J 6 bases, with 16 bases left between them. This TCR was sampled from a man aged 40-50 years who had recovered from COVID-19. The genes are TRBV7-2 and TRBJ1-5; a weak D match, TRBD1 (6 bases). The sample was PBMCs or T cells enriched from blood (not recorded which). The CDR3: CASSLVGQGIGQPQHF. For the CDR3, the DNA is TGTGCCAGCAGCTTAGTGGGGCAGGGGATCGGTCAGCCCCAGCATTTT.